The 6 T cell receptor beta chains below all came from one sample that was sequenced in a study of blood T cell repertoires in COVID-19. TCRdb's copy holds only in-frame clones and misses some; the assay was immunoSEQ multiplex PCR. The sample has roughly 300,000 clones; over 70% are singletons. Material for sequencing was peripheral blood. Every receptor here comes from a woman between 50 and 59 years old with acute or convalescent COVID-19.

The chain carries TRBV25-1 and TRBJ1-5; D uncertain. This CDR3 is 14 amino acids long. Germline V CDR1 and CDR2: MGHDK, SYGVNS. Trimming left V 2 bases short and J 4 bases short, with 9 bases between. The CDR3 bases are TGTGCCAGCAGTGAAGGGCGGGAAAATCAGCCCCAGCATTTT. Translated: CASSEGRENQPQHF.

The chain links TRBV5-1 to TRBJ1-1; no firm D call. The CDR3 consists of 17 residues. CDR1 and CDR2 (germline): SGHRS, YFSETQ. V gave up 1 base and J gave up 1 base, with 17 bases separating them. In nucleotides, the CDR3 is TGCGCCAGCAGCTTGCAGACTCCGGGATGGGCGAACACTGAAGCTTTCTTT. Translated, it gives CASSLQTPGWANTEAFF.

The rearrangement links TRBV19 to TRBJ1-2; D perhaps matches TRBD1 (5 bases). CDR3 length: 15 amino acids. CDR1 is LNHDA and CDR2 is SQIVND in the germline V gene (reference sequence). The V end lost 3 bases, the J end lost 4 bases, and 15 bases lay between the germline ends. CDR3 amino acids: CASSISARQGYGYTF. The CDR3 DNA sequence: TGTGCCAGTAGTATCAGCGCCCGCCAGGGCTATGGCTACACCTTC.

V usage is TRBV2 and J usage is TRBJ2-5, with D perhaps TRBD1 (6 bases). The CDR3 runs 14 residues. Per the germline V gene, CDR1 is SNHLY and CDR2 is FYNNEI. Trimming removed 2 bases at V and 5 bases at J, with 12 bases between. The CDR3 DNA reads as TGTGCCAGCAGTGAAACAGGGTGGGGGGAGACCCAGTACTTC. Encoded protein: CASSETGWGETQYF.

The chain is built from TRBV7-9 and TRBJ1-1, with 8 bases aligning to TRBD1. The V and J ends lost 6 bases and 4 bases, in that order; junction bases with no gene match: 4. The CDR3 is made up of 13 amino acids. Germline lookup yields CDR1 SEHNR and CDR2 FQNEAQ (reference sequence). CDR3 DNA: TGTGCCAGCAGAGAAACAGGGGGCACTGAAGCTTTCTTT. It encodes CASRETGGTEAFF.

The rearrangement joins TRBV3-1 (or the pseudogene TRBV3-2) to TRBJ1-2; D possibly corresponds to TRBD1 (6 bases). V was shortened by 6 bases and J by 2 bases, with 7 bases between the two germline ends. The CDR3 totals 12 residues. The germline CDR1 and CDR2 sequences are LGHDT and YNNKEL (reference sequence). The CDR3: CASRGQNYGYTF. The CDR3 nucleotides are TGTGCCAGCAGAGGACAGAACTATGGCTACACCTTC.